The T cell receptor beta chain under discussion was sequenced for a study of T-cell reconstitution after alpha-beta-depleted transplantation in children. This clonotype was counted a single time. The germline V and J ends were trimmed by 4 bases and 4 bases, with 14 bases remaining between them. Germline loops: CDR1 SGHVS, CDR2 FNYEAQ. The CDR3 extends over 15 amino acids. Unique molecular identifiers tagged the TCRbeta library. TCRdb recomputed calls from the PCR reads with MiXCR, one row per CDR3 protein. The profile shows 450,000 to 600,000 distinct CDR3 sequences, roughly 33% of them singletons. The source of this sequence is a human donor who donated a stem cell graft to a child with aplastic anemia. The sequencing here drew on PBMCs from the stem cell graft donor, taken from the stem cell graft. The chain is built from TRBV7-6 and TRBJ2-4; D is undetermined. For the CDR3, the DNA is TGTGCCAGCAGCTCCGGACGGGTGGGAAAAAACATTCAGTACTTC. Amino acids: CASSSGRVGKNIQYF.